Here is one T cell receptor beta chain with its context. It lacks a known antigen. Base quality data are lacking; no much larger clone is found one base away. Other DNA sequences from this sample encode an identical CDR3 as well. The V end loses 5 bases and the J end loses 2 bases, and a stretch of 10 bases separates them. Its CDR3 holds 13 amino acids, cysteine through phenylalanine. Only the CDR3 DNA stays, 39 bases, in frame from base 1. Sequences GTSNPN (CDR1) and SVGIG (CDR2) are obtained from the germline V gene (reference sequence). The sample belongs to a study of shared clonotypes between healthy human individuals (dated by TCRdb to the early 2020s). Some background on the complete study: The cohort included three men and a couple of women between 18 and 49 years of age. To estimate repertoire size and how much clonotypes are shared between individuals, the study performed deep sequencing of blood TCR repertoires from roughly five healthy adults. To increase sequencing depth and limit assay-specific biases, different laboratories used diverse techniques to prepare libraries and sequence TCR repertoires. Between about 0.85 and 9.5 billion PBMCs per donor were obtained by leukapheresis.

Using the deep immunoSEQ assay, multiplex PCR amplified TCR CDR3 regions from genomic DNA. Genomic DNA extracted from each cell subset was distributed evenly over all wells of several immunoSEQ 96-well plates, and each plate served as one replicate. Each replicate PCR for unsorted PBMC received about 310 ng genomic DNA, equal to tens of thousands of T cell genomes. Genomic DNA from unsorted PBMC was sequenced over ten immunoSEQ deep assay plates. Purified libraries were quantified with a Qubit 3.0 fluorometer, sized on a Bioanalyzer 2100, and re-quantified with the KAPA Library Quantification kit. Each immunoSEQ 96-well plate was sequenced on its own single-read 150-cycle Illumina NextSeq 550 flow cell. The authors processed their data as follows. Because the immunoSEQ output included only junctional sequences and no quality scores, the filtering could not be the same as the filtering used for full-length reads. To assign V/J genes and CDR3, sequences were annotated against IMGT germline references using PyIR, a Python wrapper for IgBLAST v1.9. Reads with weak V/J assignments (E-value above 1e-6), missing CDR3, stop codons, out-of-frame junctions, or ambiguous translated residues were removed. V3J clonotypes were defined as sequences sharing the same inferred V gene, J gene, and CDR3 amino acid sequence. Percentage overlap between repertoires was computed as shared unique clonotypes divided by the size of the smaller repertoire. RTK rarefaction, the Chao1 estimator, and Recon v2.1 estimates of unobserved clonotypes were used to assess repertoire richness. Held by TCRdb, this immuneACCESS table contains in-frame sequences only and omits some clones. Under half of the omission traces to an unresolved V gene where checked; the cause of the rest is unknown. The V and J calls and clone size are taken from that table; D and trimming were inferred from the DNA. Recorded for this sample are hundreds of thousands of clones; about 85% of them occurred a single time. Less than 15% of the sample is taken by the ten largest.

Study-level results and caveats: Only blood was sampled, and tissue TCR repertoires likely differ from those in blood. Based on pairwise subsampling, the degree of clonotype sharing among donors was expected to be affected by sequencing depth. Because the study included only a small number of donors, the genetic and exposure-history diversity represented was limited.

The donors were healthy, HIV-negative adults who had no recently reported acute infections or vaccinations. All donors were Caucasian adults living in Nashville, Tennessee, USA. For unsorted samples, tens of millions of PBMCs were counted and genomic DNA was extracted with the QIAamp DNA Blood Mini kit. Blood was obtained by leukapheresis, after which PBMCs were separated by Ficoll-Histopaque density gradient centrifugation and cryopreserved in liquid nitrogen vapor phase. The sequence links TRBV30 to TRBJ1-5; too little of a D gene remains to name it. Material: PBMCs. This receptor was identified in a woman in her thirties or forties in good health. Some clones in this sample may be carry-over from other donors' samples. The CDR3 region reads CAWGNGGNQPQHF. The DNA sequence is TGTGCCTGGGGCAACGGTGGCAATCAGCCCCAGCATTTT.